These 13 T cell receptor beta chains were sequenced from one sample in a study of CD8 T cells in ankylosing spondylitis. TCRdb re-called the 5' RACE reads with MiXCR, one entry per CDR3 protein. This sample has hundreds of thousands of distinct CDR3 sequences, with around 24% found just once. Sequenced: blood, either unsorted or a sorted T cell fraction (not recorded which). These receptors were obtained from a male donor with ankylosing spondylitis or in good health (not recorded which).

This clonotype was seen many times. This chain connects TRBV20-1 to TRBJ1-2; D remains ambiguous. This CDR3 region has 15 residues. CDR1 DFQATT and CDR2 SNEGSKA come from the germline V gene (reference sequence). V lost 0 bases, J lost 1 base, and 12 bases lay in between. CDR3: CSARDSGRNNYGYTF. The CDR3 DNA sequence: TGCAGTGCTAGAGATAGTGGACGGAATAACTATGGCTACACCTTC.

The chain combines TRBV6-5 with TRBJ2-7; D may be TRBD1 or TRBD2 (5 bases each). Germline V lookup: CDR1 MNHEY, CDR2 SVGAGI. The CDR3 length is 12 residues. Trimming cost V 10 bases and J 7 bases, with 17 bases left between them. In nucleotides, the CDR3 is TGTGCCACGTGCAGGGACCCTGGGGAGCAGTACTTC. Encoded protein: CATCRDPGEQYF.

This rearrangement joins TRBV7-6 to TRBJ1-4, with D tentatively TRBD1 (5 bases). The CDR3 length is 16 residues. Trimming left V 0 bases short and J 4 bases short, with 12 bases between. Germline-derived CDR1 and CDR2 are SGHVS and FNYEAQ. CDR3 loop: CASSLAGGTVNEKLFF. The DNA of the CDR3 is TGTGCCAGCAGCTTAGCGGGGGGGACTGTTAATGAAAAACTGTTTTTT.

The rearrangement joins TRBV4-2 to TRBJ2-3, with 7 bases identical to TRBD2. CDR3 length equals 16 residues. After removal of 4 bases from V and 3 bases from J, the junction contained 10 bases not matched to a gene. The germline gives CDR1 LGHNA, CDR2 YNFKEQ. This CDR3 is CASSPRGGGRTDTQYF. CDR3 in DNA: TGTGCCAGCAGCCCACGGGGAGGCGGGAGAACAGATACGCAGTATTTT.

This clonotype was seen a handful of times. This chain connects TRBV5-1 to TRBJ2-7, with a tentative D call TRBD2 (5 bases). The CDR3 length is 12 residues. The V and J ends lost 3 bases and 4 bases respectively, with 8 bases between them. CDR1 is SGHRS and CDR2 is YFSETQ in the germline V gene. CDR3 sequence reads: CASSWSGYEQYF. The CDR3 bases are TGCGCCAGCAGCTGGAGCGGATACGAGCAGTACTTC.

This chain links TRBV29-1 with TRBJ1-5; D is unclear. CDR3 size: 13 residues. The germline CDR1 and CDR2 sequences are SQVTM and ANQGSEA. V was shortened by 6 bases and J by 5 bases, with 14 bases between the two germline ends. Here the CDR3 DNA reads TGCAGCGTACGGGAATCCAAGGATCAGCCCCAGCATTTT. Translation gives CSVRESKDQPQHF.

The sample holds many counts of this clonotype. The chain has TRBV5-1 and TRBJ2-7; D remains ambiguous. CDR3 length: 14 residues. CDR1 is SGHRS and CDR2 is YFSETQ in the germline V gene. The germline V and J ends were trimmed by 0 bases and 2 bases, with 9 bases remaining between them. The CDR3 DNA follows: TGCGCCAGCAGCTTGGTCTCAGGACCCTACGAGCAGTACTTC. Encoded protein: CASSLVSGPYEQYF.

There are a few counts of this clonotype. The V and J genes are TRBV7-2 and TRBJ2-1, with D uncertain. V was cut by 5 bases and J by 2 bases, with 13 bases left in between. The CDR3 length is 15 residues. Per the germline V gene, CDR1 is SGHTA and CDR2 is FQGNSA. This CDR3 reads CASSRRAQTYNEQFF. CDR3 bases: TGTGCCAGCAGCCGACGGGCCCAAACCTACAATGAGCAGTTCTTC.

This clonotype was counted many times. The chain employs TRBV7-9 and TRBJ1-6, with 7 bases fitting TRBD1. The CDR3 covers 14 residues. Unmatched junction bases numbered 5, after V lost 8 bases and J lost 4 bases. Germline V gene lookup returns CDR1 SEHNR and CDR2 FQNEAQ (reference sequence). Here the CDR3 reads CASAGGEYNSPLHF. The CDR3 DNA reads TGTGCCAGCGCAGGGGGGGAGTATAATTCACCCCTCCACTTT.

Only a few counts were recorded for this clonotype. V and J are TRBV3-1 and TRBJ1-2; 7 nucleotides line up with TRBD1. This CDR3 region has 15 residues. V gave up 0 bases and J gave up 8 bases; unmatched junction bases: 9. CDR1 LGHDT and CDR2 YNNKEL come from the germline V gene (reference sequence). The CDR3 DNA follows: TGTGCCAGCAGCCAAGATGGTGACAGGGCTGGAGGCTACACCTTC. This encodes CASSQDGDRAGGYTF.

This clonotype came up many times. V is TRBV9 and J is TRBJ2-1; 9 bases align to TRBD2. The CDR3 is 15 amino acids. Germline loops: CDR1 SGDLS, CDR2 YYNGEE. Trimming took 2 bases from V and 6 from J; bases not matched to a gene: 6. CDR3 sequence reads: CASSVHSGGTNEQFF. The CDR3 region has the DNA TGTGCCAGCAGCGTCCATAGCGGGGGCACCAATGAGCAGTTCTTC.

Here the CDR3 reads CASSPGGGRDEQFF. CDR3 DNA: TGTGCCAGCTCACCCGGAGGAGGTAGGGATGAGCAGTTCTTC. This chain links TRBV18 with TRBJ2-1; tentative D call: TRBD2 (5 bases). This CDR3 contains 14 residues. V was shortened by 3 bases and J by 8 bases, with 14 bases between the two germline ends. The germline gives CDR1 KGHSH, CDR2 LQKENI.

This rearrangement joins TRBV12-3 or TRBV12-4 to TRBJ2-2, with D perhaps TRBD2 (7 bases). Trimming took off 6 bases at V and 7 bases at J, with 15 bases between the two ends. The CDR3 is made up of 14 amino acids. CDR3 DNA sequence: TGTGCCAGCAGGGGGGGGCGGCACCACGGGGAGCTGTTTTTT. It specifies CASRGGRHHGELFF.